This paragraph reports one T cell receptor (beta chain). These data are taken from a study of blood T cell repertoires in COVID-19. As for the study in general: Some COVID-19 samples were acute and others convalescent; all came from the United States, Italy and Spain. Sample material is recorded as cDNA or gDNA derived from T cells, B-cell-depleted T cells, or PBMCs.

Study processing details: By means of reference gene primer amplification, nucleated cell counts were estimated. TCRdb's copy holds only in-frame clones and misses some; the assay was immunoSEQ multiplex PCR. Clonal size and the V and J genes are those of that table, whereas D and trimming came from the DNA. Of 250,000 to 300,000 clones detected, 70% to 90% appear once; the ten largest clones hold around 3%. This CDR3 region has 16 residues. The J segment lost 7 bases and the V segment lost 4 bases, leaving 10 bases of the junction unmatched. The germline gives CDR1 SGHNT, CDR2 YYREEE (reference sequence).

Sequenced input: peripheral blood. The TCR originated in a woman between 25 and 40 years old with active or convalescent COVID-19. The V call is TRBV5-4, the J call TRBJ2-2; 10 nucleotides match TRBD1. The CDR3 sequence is CASSPSGTGALGELFF. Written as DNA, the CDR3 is TGTGCCAGCAGCCCCAGCGGGACAGGGGCGCTCGGGGAGCTGTTTTTT.